This paragraph reports one T cell receptor (beta chain). This clone's antigen is unknown. The input lacks base qualities; no much larger clone sits a single base away. The junction shows trimming of 5 bases on V and 0 bases on J, and the gene matches do not reach 10 bases of it. There are 17 amino acids in the CDR3, from cysteine to phenylalanine inclusive. The kept DNA is CDR3 alone, 51 bases in frame from the first base. Looking up the germline V gene yields CDR1 SGHTA and CDR2 FQGNSA. This sample is part of a study of identifying expanded T cells in peripheral blood (dated by TCRdb to between 2017 and 2020). With respect to the entire study: Technical replicates were generated by sequencing separate aliquots of the same genomic DNA pool, and four replicates were compared pairwise. Beyond this particular receptor, the publication reports: Across all healthy-donor time intervals, the beta-binomial model significantly lowered both the number of clones called differentially abundant and the false-positive rate. It was expected by the authors that biological variance in healthy repertoires might increase further over much longer intervals, such as months to years. The binomial model flagged roughly 1.3 differentially abundant clones between technical replicates but 15 to 17 over about 2 weeks and approximately 18 over around 4 weeks. In all healthy donors, the variance in clone template counts between samples taken around two weeks apart rose significantly as total template count increased.

No immune events such as infections were documented for the healthy donors during the collection period. Healthy-donor blood repertoires served as a training cohort to calibrate time-dependent variance in a beta-binomial model of T-cell clone differential abundance. The training cohort comprised roughly ten healthy donors, 3 female and 7 male. Donor ages ranged from about 29 to 65 years, with an average of approximately 43 years. Obtained from a commercial supplier, whole blood was collected from each healthy donor at three time points set two to three weeks apart. Genomic DNA was extracted from unsorted whole blood for immunosequencing. TCRbeta CDR3 regions were profiled by bias-controlled multiplex PCR amplification of genomic DNA with the immunoSEQ Assay. On the study's bioinformatics: To quantify the absolute abundance of each unique TCRbeta CDR3 region, the sequences were collapsed and filtered. Differential abundance was tested with two models: a binomial (Fisher-equivalent) model and a beta-binomial model that adds time-dependent variance fitted from healthy donors. Clones with fewer than 5 combined templates were excluded, and clones with Benjamini-Hochberg FDR below 0.01 were called differentially abundant. Beta-binomial variance was modeled as a function of total template count across the two samples using the form v = (b*log(k)+a)^2. Entries here come from immuneACCESS through TCRdb and include only in-frame sequences with V and J called. Some clones fail to appear in such tables; in the studies checked, an unresolved V gene covers under half of the shortfall, and the cause of the remainder is unknown. The DNA gave D and trimming, while V, J and clone size come from that table. For this sample the table gives over 100,000 clones, of which roughly nine tenths were detected only once. 8.4% of the sample rests with the top ten.

The sample comprised blood. The clonotype comes from a person aged 18 to 70 in good health. Recombination linked TRBV7-2 to TRBJ2-3; 8 middle bases align to TRBD2. The CDR3 protein: CASSPMGVAGSTDTQYF. Here is the DNA: TGTGCCAGCAGCCCCATGGGGGTAGCGGGGAGCACAGATACGCAGTATTTT.